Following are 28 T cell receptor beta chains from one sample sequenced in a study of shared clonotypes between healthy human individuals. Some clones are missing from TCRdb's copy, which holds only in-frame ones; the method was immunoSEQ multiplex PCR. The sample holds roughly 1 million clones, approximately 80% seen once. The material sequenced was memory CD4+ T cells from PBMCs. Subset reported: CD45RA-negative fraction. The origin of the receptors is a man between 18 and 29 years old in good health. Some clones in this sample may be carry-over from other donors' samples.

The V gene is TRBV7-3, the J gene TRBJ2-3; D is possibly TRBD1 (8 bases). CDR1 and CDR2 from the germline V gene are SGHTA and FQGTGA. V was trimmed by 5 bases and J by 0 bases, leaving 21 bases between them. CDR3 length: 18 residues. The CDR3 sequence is CASSPRGPSGTSTDTQYF. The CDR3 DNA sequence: TGTGCCAGCAGCCCCAGGGGGCCTAGCGGAACTAGCACAGATACGCAGTATTTT.

The CDR3 nucleotides are TGTGCCAGCAGTTTCCCTCTCTTCCTACTAGCGGGTTCGCGAGCCAATGAGCAGTTCTTC. Translated: CASSFPLFLLAGSRANEQFF. The rearrangement links TRBV28 to TRBJ2-1; 9 bases align to TRBD2. The junction had 21 bases not matched to a gene; V was cut back by 3 bases and J by 6 bases. CDR3 length equals 20 residues. Germline CDR1 MDHEN, CDR2 SYDVKM.

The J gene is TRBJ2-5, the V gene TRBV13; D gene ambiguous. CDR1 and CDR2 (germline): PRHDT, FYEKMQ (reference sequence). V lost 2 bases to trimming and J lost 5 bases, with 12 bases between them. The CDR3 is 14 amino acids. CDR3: CASSLTWDSETQYF. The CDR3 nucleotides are TGTGCCAGCAGCTTAACTTGGGATTCGGAGACCCAGTACTTC. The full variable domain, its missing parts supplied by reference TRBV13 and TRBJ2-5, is AAGVIQSPRHLIKEKRETATLKCYPIPRHDTVYWYQQGPGQDPQFLISFYEKMQSDKGSIPDRFSAQQFSDYHSELNMSSLELGDSALYFCASSLTWDSETQYFGPGTRLLVL.

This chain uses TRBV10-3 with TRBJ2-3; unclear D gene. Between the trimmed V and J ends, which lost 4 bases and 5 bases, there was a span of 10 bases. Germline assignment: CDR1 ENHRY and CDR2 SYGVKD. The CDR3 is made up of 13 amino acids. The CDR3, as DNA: TGTGCCATCAGTGGAGATCAACGAGATACGCAGTATTTT. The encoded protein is CAISGDQRDTQYF.

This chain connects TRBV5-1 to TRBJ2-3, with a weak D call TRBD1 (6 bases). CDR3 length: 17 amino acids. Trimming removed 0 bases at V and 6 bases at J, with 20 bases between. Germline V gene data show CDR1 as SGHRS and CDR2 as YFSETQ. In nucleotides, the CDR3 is TGCGCCAGCAGCTTGGGTACGGCAGGGGCTACCATGGATACGCAGTATTTT. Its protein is CASSLGTAGATMDTQYF.

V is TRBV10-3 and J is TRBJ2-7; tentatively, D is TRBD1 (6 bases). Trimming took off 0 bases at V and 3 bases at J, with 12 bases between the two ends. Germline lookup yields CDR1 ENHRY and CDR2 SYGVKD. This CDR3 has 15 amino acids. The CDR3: CAISESSGVGYEQYF. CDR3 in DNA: TGTGCCATCAGTGAGTCGTCAGGGGTGGGCTACGAGCAGTACTTC.

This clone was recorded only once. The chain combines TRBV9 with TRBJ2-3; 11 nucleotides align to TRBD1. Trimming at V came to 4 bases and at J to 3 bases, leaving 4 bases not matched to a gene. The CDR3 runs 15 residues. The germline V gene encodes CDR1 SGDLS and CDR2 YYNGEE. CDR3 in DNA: TGTGCCAGCAGCCGGACAGGGGGCAGGACAGATACGCAGTATTTT. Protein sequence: CASSRTGGRTDTQYF.

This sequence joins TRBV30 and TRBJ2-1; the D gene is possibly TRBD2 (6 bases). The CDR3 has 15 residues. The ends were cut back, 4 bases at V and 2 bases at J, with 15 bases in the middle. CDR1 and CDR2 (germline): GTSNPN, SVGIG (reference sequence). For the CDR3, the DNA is TGTGCCTGGATCCCTGGGACTCCTGCCTACAATGAGCAGTTCTTC. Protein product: CAWIPGTPAYNEQFF.

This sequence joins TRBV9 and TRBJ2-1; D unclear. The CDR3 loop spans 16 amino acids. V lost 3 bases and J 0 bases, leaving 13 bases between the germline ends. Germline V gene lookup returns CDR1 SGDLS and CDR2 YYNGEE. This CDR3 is CASSERGAHSYNEQFF. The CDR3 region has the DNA TGTGCCAGCAGCGAGCGTGGAGCCCACTCCTACAATGAGCAGTTCTTC. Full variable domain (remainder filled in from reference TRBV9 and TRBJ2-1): DSGVTQTPKHLITATGQRVTLRCSPRSGDLSVYWYQQSLDQGLQFLIQYYNGEERAKGNILERFSAQQFPDLHSELNLSSLELGDSALYFCASSERGAHSYNEQFFGPGTRLTVL.

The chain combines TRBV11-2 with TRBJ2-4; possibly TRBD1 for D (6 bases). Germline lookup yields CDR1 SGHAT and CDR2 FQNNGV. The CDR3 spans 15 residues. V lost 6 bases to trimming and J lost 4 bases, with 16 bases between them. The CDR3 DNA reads TGTGCCAGCAGTTCCACCAAGAGGGGGAAAAACATTCAGTACTTC. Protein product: CASSSTKRGKNIQYF.

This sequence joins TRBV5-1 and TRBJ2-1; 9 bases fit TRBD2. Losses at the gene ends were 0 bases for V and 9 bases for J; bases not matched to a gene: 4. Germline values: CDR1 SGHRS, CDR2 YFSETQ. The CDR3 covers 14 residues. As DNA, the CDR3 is TGCGCCAGCAGCTTGGAGGGACTAGCATTTGAGCAGTTCTTC. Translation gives CASSLEGLAFEQFF.

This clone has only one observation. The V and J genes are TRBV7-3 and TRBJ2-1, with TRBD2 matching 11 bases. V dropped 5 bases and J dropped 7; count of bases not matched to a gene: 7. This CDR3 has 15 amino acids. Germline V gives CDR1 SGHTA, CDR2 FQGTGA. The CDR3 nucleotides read TGTGCCAGCAGCCTGGGGCCTAGCGGGAGGAATGAGCAGTTCTTC. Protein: CASSLGPSGRNEQFF.

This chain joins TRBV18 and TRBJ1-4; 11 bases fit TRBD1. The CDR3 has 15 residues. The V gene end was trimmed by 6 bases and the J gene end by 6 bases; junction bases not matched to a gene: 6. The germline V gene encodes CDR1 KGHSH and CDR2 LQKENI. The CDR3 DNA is TGTGCCAGCTCCACAGGGGGACAGGGGGATGAAAAACTGTTTTTT. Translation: CASSTGGQGDEKLFF. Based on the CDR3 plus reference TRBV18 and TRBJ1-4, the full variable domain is NAGVMQNPRHLVRRRGQEARLRCSPMKGHSHVYWYRQLPEEGLKFMVYLQKENIIDESGMPKERFSAEFPKEGPSILRIQQVVRGDSAAYFCASSTGGQGDEKLFFGSGTQLSVL.

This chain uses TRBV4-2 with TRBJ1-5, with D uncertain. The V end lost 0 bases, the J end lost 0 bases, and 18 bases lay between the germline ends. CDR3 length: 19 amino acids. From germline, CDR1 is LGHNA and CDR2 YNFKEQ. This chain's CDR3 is CASSQDPGLLGYSNQPQHF. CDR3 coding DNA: TGTGCCAGCAGCCAAGATCCTGGCCTGTTGGGCTATAGCAATCAGCCCCAGCATTTT.

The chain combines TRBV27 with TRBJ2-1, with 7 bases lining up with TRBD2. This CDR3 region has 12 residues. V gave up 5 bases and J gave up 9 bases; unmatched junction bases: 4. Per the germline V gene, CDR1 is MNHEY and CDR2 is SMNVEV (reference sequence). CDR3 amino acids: CASSKIAGEQFF. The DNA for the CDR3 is TGTGCCAGCAGTAAAATAGCGGGTGAGCAGTTCTTC.

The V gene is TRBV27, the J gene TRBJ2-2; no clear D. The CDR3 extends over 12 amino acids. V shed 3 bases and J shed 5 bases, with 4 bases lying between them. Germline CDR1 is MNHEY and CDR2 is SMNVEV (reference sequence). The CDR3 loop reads CASSFWTGELFF. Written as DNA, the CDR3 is TGTGCCAGCAGTTTTTGGACCGGGGAGCTGTTTTTT.

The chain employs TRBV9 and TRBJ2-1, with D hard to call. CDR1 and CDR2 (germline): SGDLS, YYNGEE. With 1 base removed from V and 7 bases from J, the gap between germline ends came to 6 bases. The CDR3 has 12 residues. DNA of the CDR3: TGTGCCAGCAGCGTATTAGATAATGAGCAGTTCTTC. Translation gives CASSVLDNEQFF.

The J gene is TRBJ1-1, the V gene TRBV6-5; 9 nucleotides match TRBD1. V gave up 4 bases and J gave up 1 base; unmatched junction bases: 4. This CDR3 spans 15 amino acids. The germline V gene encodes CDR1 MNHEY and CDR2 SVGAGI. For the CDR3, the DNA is TGTGCCAGCAGTTCCGGACAGGGGCCGAACACTGAAGCTTTCTTT. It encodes CASSSGQGPNTEAFF.

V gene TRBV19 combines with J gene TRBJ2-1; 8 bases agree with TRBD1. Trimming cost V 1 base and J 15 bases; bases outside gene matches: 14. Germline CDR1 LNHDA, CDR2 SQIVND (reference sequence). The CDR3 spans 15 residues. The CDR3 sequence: CASSIVSFSGQARFF. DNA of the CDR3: TGTGCCAGTAGTATAGTTTCCTTCTCGGGACAGGCCCGGTTCTTC.

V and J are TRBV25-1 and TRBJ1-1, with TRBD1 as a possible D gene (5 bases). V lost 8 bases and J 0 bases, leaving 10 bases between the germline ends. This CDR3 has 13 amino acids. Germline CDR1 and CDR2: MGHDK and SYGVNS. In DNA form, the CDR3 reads TGTGCCAGCCGGGGGAACATGAACACTGAAGCTTTCTTT. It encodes CASRGNMNTEAFF.

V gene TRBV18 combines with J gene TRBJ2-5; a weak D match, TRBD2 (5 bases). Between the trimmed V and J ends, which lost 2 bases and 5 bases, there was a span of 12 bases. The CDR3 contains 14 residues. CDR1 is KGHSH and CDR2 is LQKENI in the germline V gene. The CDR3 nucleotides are TGTGCCAGCTCACCAAGGCAAATAGCGGAGACCCAGTACTTC. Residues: CASSPRQIAETQYF.

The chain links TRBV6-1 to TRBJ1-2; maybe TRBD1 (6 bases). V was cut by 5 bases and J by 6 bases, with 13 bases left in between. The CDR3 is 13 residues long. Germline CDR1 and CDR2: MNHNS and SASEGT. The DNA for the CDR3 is TGTGCCAGCAGTCACAGGGAAGAAGATGGCTACACCTTC. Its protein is CASSHREEDGYTF.

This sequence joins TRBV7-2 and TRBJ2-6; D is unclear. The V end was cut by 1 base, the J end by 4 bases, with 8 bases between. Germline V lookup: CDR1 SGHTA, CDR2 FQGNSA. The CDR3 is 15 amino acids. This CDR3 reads CASSLGDTGANVLTF. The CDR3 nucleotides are TGTGCCAGCAGCTTAGGAGATACCGGGGCCAACGTCCTGACTTTC.

The CDR3 sequence is CASSLALNTEAFF. CDR3 nucleotide sequence: TGTGCCAGCAGCTTAGCTTTGAACACTGAAGCTTTCTTT. The chain combines TRBV11-3 with TRBJ1-1, with D unresolved. The V end was cut by 1 base, the J end by 0 bases, with 3 bases between. The CDR3 sequence is 13 residues long. The germline gives CDR1 SGHNT, CDR2 YENEEA.

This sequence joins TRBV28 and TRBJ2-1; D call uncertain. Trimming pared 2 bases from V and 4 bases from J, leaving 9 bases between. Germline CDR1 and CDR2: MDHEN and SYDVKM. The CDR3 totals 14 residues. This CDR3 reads CASSLERAYNEQFF. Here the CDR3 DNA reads TGTGCCAGCAGTTTAGAGCGAGCTTACAATGAGCAGTTCTTC.

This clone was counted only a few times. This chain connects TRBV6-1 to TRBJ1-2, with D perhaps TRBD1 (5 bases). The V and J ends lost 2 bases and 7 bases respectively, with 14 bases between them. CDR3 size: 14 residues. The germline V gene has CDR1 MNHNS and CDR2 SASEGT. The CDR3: CASSEWRGDVGYTF. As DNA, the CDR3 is TGTGCCAGCAGTGAATGGAGAGGGGATGTTGGCTACACCTTC.

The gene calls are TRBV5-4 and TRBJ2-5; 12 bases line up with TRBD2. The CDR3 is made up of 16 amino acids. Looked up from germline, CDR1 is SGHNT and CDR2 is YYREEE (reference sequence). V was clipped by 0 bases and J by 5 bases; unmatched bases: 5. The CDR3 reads CASSLELAGGVETQYF. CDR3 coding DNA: TGTGCCAGCAGCTTGGAACTAGCGGGAGGAGTGGAGACCCAGTACTTC.

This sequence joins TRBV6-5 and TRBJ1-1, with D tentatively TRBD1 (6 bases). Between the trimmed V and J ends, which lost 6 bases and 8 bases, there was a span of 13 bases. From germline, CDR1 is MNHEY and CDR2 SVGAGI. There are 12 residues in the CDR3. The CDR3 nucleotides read TGTGCCAGCAGAGGACAGCCCACCGAAGCTTTCTTT. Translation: CASRGQPTEAFF.